These 31 T cell receptor beta chains share one sample of origin, sequenced in a study of cytomegalovirus exposure and HLA in healthy donors (dated by TCRdb to 2015 to 2018). Receptors were amplified or captured by the immunoSEQ multiplex PCR assay. The multiplex PCR relied on a mix of 60 forward primers for TCR Vbeta segments and 13 reverse primers for TCR Jbeta segments. In its TCRdb copy, this immuneACCESS table keeps in-frame sequences only and misses some clones. Where compared with another copy, unresolved V genes explain less than half of these, and the others have no known cause. The sample profile shows 150,000 to 200,000 clones; 70% of them were found once. Together, the top ten hold approximately 4.4% of the sample. The sequenced material came from PBMCs. The receptors here all came from a man between 18 and 35 years old in good health and CMV-seropositive.

The V gene is TRBV7-2, the J gene TRBJ1-1; 11 bases fit TRBD1. Per germline, CDR1 SGHTA and CDR2 FQGNSA. J gave up 7 bases and V 2 bases, and 12 bases lay outside the gene matches. This CDR3 spans 17 amino acids. This CDR3 reads CASSLTGTGGARDEAFF. The CDR3 DNA reads TGTGCCAGCAGCTTAACCGGGACAGGGGGTGCCCGGGATGAAGCTTTCTTT.

The gene calls are TRBV27 and TRBJ2-1; 10 nucleotides agree with TRBD2. This CDR3 comprises 15 residues. The trim removed 5 bases at V and 6 bases at J, leaving 7 bases unmatched. CDR1 and CDR2 (germline): MNHEY, SMNVEV (reference sequence). The chain's CDR3 is CASSILAGVPNEQFF. The CDR3 DNA is TGTGCCAGCAGTATTCTAGCGGGAGTACCCAATGAGCAGTTCTTC.

DNA for the CDR3: TGTGCCAGCAGCCCCCAAGGGGGCGCTACGCAGTATTTT. It encodes CASSPQGGATQYF. The V call is TRBV13, the J call TRBJ2-3; 7 positions match TRBD1. There are 13 residues in the CDR3. Germline lookup yields CDR1 PRHDT and CDR2 FYEKMQ (reference sequence). Germline trimming cut 5 bases from V and 8 bases from J; bases unmatched to any gene: 7.

This chain joins TRBV5-4 and TRBJ1-4; D is perhaps TRBD1 (5 bases). Trimming cost V 4 bases and J 7 bases, with 14 bases left between them. Germline V CDR1 and CDR2: SGHNT, YYREEE (reference sequence). The CDR3 spans 14 residues. The CDR3 DNA reads as TGTGCCAGCAGCCTAGGACCTCAGGGTGAAAAACTGTTTTTT. Translated, it gives CASSLGPQGEKLFF.

V and J are TRBV15 and TRBJ2-5, with TRBD1 matching 8 bases. Germline values: CDR1 LNHNV, CDR2 YYDKDF (reference sequence). This CDR3 has 16 amino acids. J was trimmed by 0 bases and V by 3 bases; bases with no gene match: 6. CDR3 bases: TGTGCCACCAGCAGCACAGGGGGATTAAACCAAGAGACCCAGTACTTC. Translation gives CATSSTGGLNQETQYF.

The V gene is TRBV5-6, the J gene TRBJ2-3, with 12 bases that match TRBD2. The CDR3 is made up of 15 amino acids. Per germline, CDR1 SGHDT and CDR2 YYEEEE. J lost 6 bases, V lost 1 base, and 3 bases had no gene match. Here the CDR3 reads CASSLLAGGPDTQYF. The CDR3 nucleotides read TGTGCCAGCAGCTTGCTAGCGGGGGGGCCCGATACGCAGTATTTT. The full variable domain, its missing parts supplied by reference TRBV5-6 and TRBJ2-3, is DAGVTQSPTHLIKTRGQQVTLRCSPKSGHDTVSWYQQALGQGPQFIFQYYEEEERQRGNFPDRFSGHQFPNYSSELNVNALLLGDSALYLCASSLLAGGPDTQYFGPGTRLTVL.

About this clone: The sample carries other DNA sequences with the same CDR3. This sequence joins TRBV18 and TRBJ1-1; D ambiguous. Germline V gene sequence: CDR1 KGHSH, CDR2 LQKENI. Trimming removed 5 bases from V and 1 base from J, with 8 bases in between. The CDR3 loop spans 13 amino acids. The CDR3 coding sequence is TGTGCCAGCTCAGCAACACAGAACACTGAAGCTTTCTTT. It translates to CASSATQNTEAFF.

The table lists this clone with a count of one. V gene TRBV7-8 combines with J gene TRBJ1-6; 9 positions agree with TRBD1. This CDR3 is built from 14 residues. Trimming took 5 bases from V and 9 from J; bases not matched to a gene: 5. The germline gives CDR1 SGHVS, CDR2 FQNEAQ. As DNA, the CDR3 is TGTGCCAGCAGCCTCGGGACAGGGATTTCACCCCTCCACTTT. Its protein is CASSLGTGISPLHF.

The V and J genes are TRBV5-4 and TRBJ1-3; a possible D gene is TRBD1 (5 bases). CDR1 and CDR2 from the germline V gene are SGHNT and YYREEE (reference sequence). V shed 0 bases and J shed 4 bases, with 11 bases lying between them. CDR3 length: 15 residues. Written as DNA, the CDR3 is TGTGCCAGCAGCTTGGACCCAGGGTTAGGAAACACCATATATTTT. This encodes CASSLDPGLGNTIYF.

The rearrangement links TRBV5-1 to TRBJ2-6, with 8 bases fitting TRBD2. The germline CDR1 and CDR2 sequences are SGHRS and YFSETQ. The CDR3 spans 19 residues. V shed 0 bases, J shed 2 bases, and the junction held 10 bases outside the gene matches. CDR3 protein: CASSLGGGGFETGANVLTF. Here the CDR3 DNA reads TGCGCCAGCAGCTTGGGAGGCGGGGGGTTTGAAACTGGGGCCAACGTCCTGACTTTC.

This chain uses TRBV7-9 with TRBJ1-1, with TRBD1 matching over 8 bases. This CDR3 comprises 15 residues. Losses at the gene ends were 5 bases for V and 0 bases for J; bases not matched to a gene: 5. Germline V gives CDR1 SEHNR, CDR2 FQNEAQ (reference sequence). The CDR3 sequence is CASSTRQGLNTEAFF. CDR3 DNA: TGTGCCAGCAGCACGCGACAGGGGTTGAACACTGAAGCTTTCTTT.

The rearrangement joins TRBV11-3 to TRBJ1-2; 7 bases are a match to TRBD1. Germline CDR1 and CDR2: SGHNT and YENEEA. Trimming removed 1 base from V and 7 bases from J; junction bases left unmatched: 0. This CDR3 has 12 amino acids. CDR3 coding DNA: TGTGCCAGCAGCTTAGGACAGGGTGGCTACACCTTC. Residues: CASSLGQGGYTF.

The chain joins TRBV5-6 to TRBJ1-4; 7 bases map to TRBD1. CDR3 length equals 13 residues. The V gene end was trimmed by 1 base and the J gene end by 7 bases; junction bases not matched to a gene: 1. CDR1 is SGHDT and CDR2 is YYEEEE in the germline V gene. CDR3 in amino acids: CASSLTGVEKLFF. The DNA of the CDR3 is TGTGCCAGCAGCTTGACAGGGGTTGAAAAACTGTTTTTT.

A few counts support this clone. The chain joins TRBV21-1 to TRBJ1-1. TRBV21-1 is labeled a pseudogene. CDR3 length: 16 residues. The CDR3 here is CASTFSGSPFRTEAFF. CDR3 nucleotide sequence: TGTGCCAGCACCTTCTCCGGGTCTCCTTTTCGGACTGAAGCTTTCTTT.

The V gene is TRBV19, the J gene TRBJ1-4; a possible D gene is TRBD1 (6 bases). Trimming removed 3 bases from V and 8 bases from J, with 13 bases in between. The CDR3 covers 14 residues. Germline V gene sequence: CDR1 LNHDA, CDR2 SQIVND (reference sequence). CDR3 sequence: CASSMRGRREKLFF. The CDR3 nucleotides are TGTGCCAGTAGTATGCGGGGGCGGAGGGAAAAACTGTTTTTT.

The chain employs TRBV29-1 and TRBJ1-2; 9 bases align to TRBD1. Germline V lookup: CDR1 SQVTM, CDR2 ANQGSEA. The CDR3 has 12 amino acids. V shed 1 base, J shed 10 bases, and the junction held 4 bases outside the gene matches. This chain's CDR3 is CSVEGQGVVYTF. The CDR3 DNA reads as TGCAGCGTTGAAGGACAGGGGGTGGTCTACACCTTC.

The V call is TRBV6-1, the J call TRBJ2-7, with D possibly matching TRBD1 (6 bases). CDR3 size: 13 residues. V dropped 6 bases and J dropped 3 bases, with 12 bases sitting between them. CDR1 is MNHNS, CDR2 SASEGT, per germline. CDR3 bases: TGTGCCAGCAGGGGGGACACCAACTACGAGCAGTACGTC. Amino acids: CASRGDTNYEQYV.

The CDR3 sequence is CASSFRDRELDTQYF. The CDR3 DNA follows: TGTGCCAGCAGCTTCCGGGACAGGGAGCTAGATACGCAGTATTTT. V gene TRBV7-3 combines with J gene TRBJ2-3, with TRBD1 identical over 9 bases. Germline V gene data show CDR1 as SGHTA and CDR2 as FQGTGA. J lost 5 bases, V lost 3 bases, and 6 bases had no gene match. The CDR3 length is 15 residues.

The chain recombines TRBV7-2 with TRBJ2-1, with D possibly being TRBD2 (5 bases). The germline V and J ends were trimmed by 5 bases and 6 bases, with 11 bases remaining between them. CDR1 and CDR2 from the germline V gene are SGHTA and FQGNSA. The CDR3 runs 13 residues. Here the CDR3 reads CASSITRVNEQFF. CDR3 DNA sequence: TGTGCCAGCAGCATCACTAGAGTCAATGAGCAGTTCTTC. The full variable domain, completed using reference TRBV7-2 and TRBJ2-1, is GAGVSQSPSNKVTEKGKDVELRCDPISGHTALYWYRQSLGQGLEFLIYFQGNSAPDKSGLPSDRFSAERTGGSVSTLTIQRTQQEDSAVYLCASSITRVNEQFFGPGTRLTVL.

This chain connects TRBV5-1 to TRBJ1-2, with D perhaps TRBD1 (6 bases). CDR1 and CDR2 (germline): SGHRS, YFSETQ. The length of the CDR3 is 14 residues. The V and J ends lost 0 bases and 1 base respectively, with 7 bases between them. The CDR3 coding sequence is TGCGCCAGCAGCTTGGGACAGGATAACTATGGCTACACCTTC. Translating gives CASSLGQDNYGYTF.

The chain carries TRBV30 and TRBJ1-3, with TRBD1 as a possible D gene (5 bases). V was cut by 2 bases and J by 2 bases, with 13 bases left in between. The length of the CDR3 is 15 residues. Germline CDR1 reads GTSNPN; CDR2 reads SVGIG (reference sequence). The CDR3 sequence is CAWSSRGIPGNTIYF. DNA for the CDR3: TGTGCCTGGAGTTCACGGGGGATTCCTGGAAACACCATATATTTT.

This clone was found once. The chain links TRBV18 to TRBJ1-4; no reliable D call. Germline V gives CDR1 KGHSH, CDR2 LQKENI. The CDR3 is 14 residues long. The ends were cut back, 8 bases at V and 6 bases at J, with 16 bases in the middle. CDR3 residues: CASRPPRGDEKLFF. For the CDR3, the DNA is TGTGCCAGCCGACCCCCGCGAGGCGATGAAAAACTGTTTTTT.

The V gene is TRBV5-1, the J gene TRBJ2-5; TRBD1 might be the D (5 bases). Per the germline V gene, CDR1 is SGHRS and CDR2 is YFSETQ. V was shortened by 1 base and J by 5 bases, with 15 bases between the two germline ends. This CDR3 contains 15 residues. The CDR3 region is CASSLWAGLAETQYF. CDR3 nucleotide sequence: TGCGCCAGCAGCTTGTGGGCAGGGCTTGCGGAGACCCAGTACTTC.

V usage is TRBV27 and J usage is TRBJ1-5; D is perhaps TRBD1 (6 bases). Trimming pared 5 bases from V and 2 bases from J, leaving 13 bases between. Per the germline V gene, CDR1 is MNHEY and CDR2 is SMNVEV (reference sequence). This CDR3 has 15 amino acids. CDR3 region: CASSRGTSGNQPQHF. The CDR3 DNA is TGTGCCAGCAGTAGGGGGACGAGTGGCAATCAGCCCCAGCATTTT.

The chain couples TRBV11-2 to TRBJ1-1; no clear D. V lost 6 bases and J lost 0, with 11 bases in between. From germline, CDR1 is SGHAT and CDR2 FQNNGV. The CDR3 totals 14 residues. The CDR3 sequence is CASRQTAVNTEAFF. Here the CDR3 DNA reads TGTGCCAGCAGGCAGACTGCGGTGAACACTGAAGCTTTCTTT.

In its sample, this clone was seen a few times. The J gene is TRBJ2-1, the V gene TRBV6-4; 11 positions match TRBD1. This CDR3 contains 14 residues. Germline CDR1 is MRHNA and CDR2 is SNTAGT. With 2 bases clipped from V and 6 bases from J, the junction kept 0 bases outside the gene matches. Written as DNA, the CDR3 is TGTGCCAGCAGTGACGGGACAGGGGGCAATGAGCAGTTCTTC. It specifies CASSDGTGGNEQFF.

The rearrangement links TRBV6-1 to TRBJ1-5; 8 nucleotides line up with TRBD1. The CDR3 contains 13 residues. Trimming at V came to 6 bases and at J to 7 bases, leaving 5 bases not matched to a gene. Germline CDR1 reads MNHNS; CDR2 reads SASEGT. CDR3 protein: CASRDRENQPQHF. The CDR3 nucleotides are TGTGCCAGCAGGGACAGGGAGAACCAGCCCCAGCATTTT.

CDR3 residues: CASSSRNPSGSYGYTF. The CDR3 DNA follows: TGCGCCAGCAGCTCCAGGAACCCTTCAGGTAGCTATGGCTACACCTTC. The J gene is TRBJ1-2, the V gene TRBV5-1; D call uncertain. The CDR3 spans 16 residues. Germline V gene data show CDR1 as SGHRS and CDR2 as YFSETQ. Trimming removed 3 bases from V and 4 bases from J, with 19 bases in between.

This chain connects TRBV7-2 to TRBJ1-2, with 9 nucleotides matching TRBD1. Germline CDR1 reads SGHTA; CDR2 reads FQGNSA. The CDR3 has 15 residues. J was trimmed by 4 bases and V by 6 bases; bases with no gene match: 9. The CDR3 bases are TGTGCCAGCAGTCTAGGGGACAGGGCTTCCTATGGCTACACCTTC. Amino acids: CASSLGDRASYGYTF.

V and J are TRBV7-3 and TRBJ1-1, with D tentatively TRBD1 (5 bases). Trimming took off 0 bases at V and 3 bases at J, with 14 bases between the two ends. The CDR3 runs to 16 residues. Looked up from germline, CDR1 is SGHTA and CDR2 is FQGTGA. The CDR3, as DNA: TGTGCCAGCAGCTTAACGGCTAATGTAGGGGACACTGAAGCTTTCTTT. Translated: CASSLTANVGDTEAFF.

The rearrangement links TRBV9 to TRBJ2-3; unclear D gene. Germline V gene data show CDR1 as SGDLS and CDR2 as YYNGEE. Trimming shortened V by 3 bases and J by 2 bases, and 10 bases separated the two germline ends. The CDR3 extends over 14 amino acids. The CDR3 DNA follows: TGTGCCAGCAGCGCTCAGACTTACACAGATACGCAGTATTTT. Amino acid sequence: CASSAQTYTDTQYF.